These 17 T cell receptor beta chains were sequenced from one sample in a study of cytomegalovirus exposure and HLA in healthy donors. Vbeta (60) and Jbeta (13) primers were used in the PCR. Assay: immunoSEQ multiplex PCR; the TCRdb copy retains only in-frame clones and omits some. The sample has 200,000 to 300,000 clones, roughly 73% seen once; the top ten hold 0.4% to 0.6%. Sample: PBMCs. These receptors were taken from a boy between 10 and 17 years old in good health and CMV-seronegative.

The rearrangement joins TRBV9 to TRBJ2-1; TRBD2 matches at 10 bases. Germline assignment: CDR1 SGDLS and CDR2 YYNGEE. The CDR3 runs 15 residues. V lost 0 bases, J lost 8 bases, and 5 bases stayed unmatched. CDR3 sequence reads: CASSVVSGGLDEQFF. As DNA, the CDR3 is TGTGCCAGCAGCGTAGTTAGCGGGGGGTTGGATGAGCAGTTCTTC.

The rearrangement joins TRBV4-2 to TRBJ2-1, with a possible D match to TRBD2 (6 bases). The ends were cut back, 1 base at V and 7 bases at J, with 17 bases in the middle. The CDR3 is 16 amino acids. Germline V gene data show CDR1 as LGHNA and CDR2 as YNFKEQ. The CDR3 bases are TGTGCCAGCAGCCAAGGTCGAGCGAGCCGGGAGAATGAGCAGTTCTTC. The encoded protein is CASSQGRASRENEQFF.

The gene calls are TRBV15 and TRBJ2-1, with D possibly being TRBD2 (5 bases). With 6 bases removed from V and 7 bases from J, the gap between germline ends came to 19 bases. CDR3 length: 15 amino acids. Germline CDR1 reads LNHNV; CDR2 reads YYDKDF (reference sequence). CDR3 loop: CATSPGILVWNEQFF. In DNA, the CDR3 is TGTGCCACCAGTCCCGGGATATTGGTATGGAATGAGCAGTTCTTC.

This clone was detected only once. The CDR3 bases are TGTGCCAGCAGTTACGGGGGGACCTCTACAAATGAGCAGTTCTTC. Translated, it gives CASSYGGTSTNEQFF. V is TRBV6-6 and J is TRBJ2-1; weak D call: TRBD2 (6 bases). Trimming cost V 2 bases and J 7 bases, with 15 bases left between them. The CDR3 runs 15 residues. Germline V gene data show CDR1 as MNHNY and CDR2 as SVGAGI (reference sequence).

This clone was found once. The V and J genes are TRBV6-4 and TRBJ1-1, with D maybe TRBD1 (5 bases). The V and J ends lost 0 bases and 7 bases respectively, with 6 bases between them. The CDR3 has 12 amino acids. Germline V CDR1 and CDR2: MRHNA, SNTAGT. CDR3: CASSDSGVEAFF. Here the CDR3 DNA reads TGTGCCAGCAGTGACTCAGGGGTTGAAGCTTTCTTT.

CDR3 sequence: CASSVTSGLKGYGYTF. The CDR3, as DNA: TGTGCCAGCAGCGTCACCTCAGGGTTAAAGGGCTATGGCTACACCTTC. V usage is TRBV5-5 and J usage is TRBJ1-2; D might be TRBD1 (5 bases). Germline assignment: CDR1 SGHKS and CDR2 YYEKEE (reference sequence). The length of the CDR3 is 16 residues. Trimming pared 4 bases from V and 4 bases from J, leaving 20 bases between.

The chain is built from TRBV2 and TRBJ2-5; 12 bases line up with TRBD2. V lost 4 bases to trimming and J lost 11 bases; unmatched junction nucleotides: 11. The CDR3 is made up of 15 amino acids. Germline lookup yields CDR1 SNHLY and CDR2 FYNNEI. CDR3 in amino acids: CASSVRTSGMGEQYF. CDR3 nucleotide sequence: TGTGCCAGCAGTGTTAGGACTAGCGGGATGGGGGAGCAGTACTTC.

The chain links TRBV10-3 to TRBJ1-2; TRBD1 is a possible D gene (5 bases). V dropped 3 bases and J dropped 6 bases, with 11 bases sitting between them. This CDR3 is 13 amino acids long. Per the germline V gene, CDR1 is ENHRY and CDR2 is SYGVKD. CDR3 amino acids: CAISDGTGDGYTF. The CDR3 DNA is TGTGCCATCAGTGACGGGACTGGGGATGGCTACACCTTC.

The chain employs TRBV5-6 and TRBJ1-1, with a tentative D call TRBD1 (5 bases). CDR1 SGHDT and CDR2 YYEEEE come from the germline V gene. This CDR3 spans 15 amino acids. Trimming pared 4 bases from V and 3 bases from J, leaving 16 bases between. CDR3 nucleotide sequence: TGTGCCAGCAGCCGATTACAGGCCTGGGACACTGAAGCTTTCTTT. Translated, it gives CASSRLQAWDTEAFF.

This chain joins TRBV20-1 and TRBJ1-2; TRBD1 aligns across 8 bases. This CDR3 spans 11 amino acids. The V gene's germline CDR1 is DFQATT and CDR2 SNEGSKA (reference sequence). The V and J ends lost 6 bases and 7 bases, in that order; junction bases with no gene match: 4. The CDR3 bases are TGCAGTGCCAAGGACAGGGCTGGCTACACCTTC. This gives the protein CSAKDRAGYTF.

The chain couples TRBV5-1 to TRBJ2-5, with 14 bases lining up with TRBD2. V lost 4 bases and J lost 2; bases outside the gene matches: 1. This CDR3 is 15 amino acids long. In germline, CDR1 is SGHRS, CDR2 YFSETQ. This chain's CDR3 is CASSGLAGGQETQYF. CDR3 in DNA: TGCGCCAGCAGCGGACTAGCGGGAGGACAAGAGACCCAGTACTTC.

The V call is TRBV6-1, the J call TRBJ2-3; 12 bases agree with TRBD1. Germline V gene data show CDR1 as MNHNS and CDR2 as SASEGT. CDR3 length: 15 amino acids. Trimming removed 4 bases from V and 4 bases from J; junction bases left unmatched: 3. In nucleotides, the CDR3 is TGTGCCAGCAGTGGCCGGGACAGGGGGCCAGATACGCAGTATTTT. Translated, it gives CASSGRDRGPDTQYF.

This clone was counted between two and nine times. The rearrangement joins TRBV11-2 to TRBJ1-3; no clear D. The V and J ends lost 4 bases and 7 bases respectively, with 14 bases between them. CDR3 length: 14 residues. Germline values: CDR1 SGHAT, CDR2 FQNNGV. CDR3 in DNA: TGTGCCAGCAGCTCCCTGACGGGGTGGAACACCATATATTTT. Translation: CASSSLTGWNTIYF.

This clone was found once. The rearrangement links TRBV7-3 to TRBJ2-1; 12 positions agree with TRBD2. Trimming took 3 bases from V and 6 from J; bases not matched to a gene: 0. The CDR3 consists of 14 residues. CDR1 and CDR2 (germline): SGHTA, FQGTGA. CDR3 nucleotides: TGTGCCAGCAGCTTGACTAGCGGGGGCAATGAGCAGTTCTTC. It yields the protein CASSLTSGGNEQFF. Variable domain in full (rest from reference TRBV7-3 and TRBJ2-1): GAGVSQTPSNKVTEKGKYVELRCDPISGHTALYWYRQSLGQGPEFLIYFQGTGAADDSGLPNDRFFAVRPEGSVSTLKIQRTERGDSAVYLCASSLTSGGNEQFFGPGTRLTVL.

V and J are TRBV11-2 and TRBJ2-7; a weak D match, TRBD1 (5 bases). This CDR3 has 12 amino acids. Trimming removed 8 bases at V and 2 bases at J, with 10 bases between. Germline assignment: CDR1 SGHAT and CDR2 FQNNGV. CDR3 protein: CASGTGPYEQYF. The CDR3 DNA reads TGTGCCAGCGGCACAGGTCCCTACGAGCAGTACTTC.

The chain combines TRBV5-6 with TRBJ2-7, with 7 positions matching TRBD2. CDR3 length: 15 amino acids. Per germline, CDR1 SGHDT and CDR2 YYEEEE. The V gene end was trimmed by 3 bases and the J gene end by 1 base; junction bases not matched to a gene: 7. The CDR3 spells CASSWGEGRSYEQYF. In DNA form, the CDR3 reads TGTGCCAGCAGCTGGGGGGAGGGGAGGTCCTACGAGCAGTACTTC.

V usage is TRBV7-8 and J usage is TRBJ2-7, with 15 nucleotides matching TRBD2. From germline, CDR1 is SGHVS and CDR2 FQNEAQ. Trimming cost V 1 base and J 3 bases; bases outside gene matches: 4. The CDR3 totals 17 residues. CDR3 sequence: CASSLGTSGGAFYEQYF. The CDR3 nucleotides read TGTGCCAGCAGCTTAGGGACTAGCGGGGGGGCCTTCTACGAGCAGTACTTC. Complete variable domain (other parts from reference TRBV7-8 and TRBJ2-7): GAGVSQSPRYKVAKRGQDVALRCDPISGHVSLFWYQQALGQGPEFLTYFQNEAQLDKSGLPSDRFFAERPEGSVSTLKIQRTQQEDSAVYLCASSLGTSGGAFYEQYFGPGTRLTVT.